This paragraph covers one TCR beta chain sequence. The antigen is undetermined. Reverse transcription of about 0.45 to 1 ug RNA used random hexamers. TCRdb re-called the immunoSEQ multiplex PCR reads through MiXCR, storing one row per CDR3 protein. Of around 79,000 distinct CDR3 sequences listed, roughly 94% are singletons. The data are from a study of CD8 T cells in Susac syndrome. Germline CDR1 and CDR2: MNHEY and SVGEGT. This CDR3 has 15 residues. The V gene end was trimmed by 2 bases and the J gene end by 7 bases; junction bases not matched to a gene: 8. Susac syndrome patients met recently defined diagnostic criteria for definite or probable disease. Overall study results and limits: The greatest CD8+ clonal expansion in Susac occurred in TEMRA cells and in active patients.

The TCR sequence derives from a human donor with Susac syndrome. This sequence joins TRBV6-2 or TRBV6-3 and TRBJ2-1; 7 positions match TRBD2. Sequenced: CD8+ T cells from PBMCs. This CDR3 reads CASSYAGVVGNEQFF. CDR3 nucleotide sequence: TGTGCCAGCAGTTACGCGGGGGTGGTAGGGAATGAGCAGTTCTTC.